This passage covers 9 T cell receptor beta chains from one sample sequenced in a study of T-cell reconstitution after alpha-beta-depleted transplantation in children. Construction of the TCRbeta library involved unique molecular identifiers. One entry per CDR3 protein, called by TCRdb with MiXCR from the PCR reads. The sample carries 500,000 to 600,000 distinct CDR3 sequences, around 16% recorded once. Sequences were derived from PBMCs from the stem cell graft donor, sampled from the stem cell graft. These receptors originate from a human donor who donated a stem cell graft to a child with acute lymphoblastic leukemia.

The rearrangement joins TRBV29-1 to TRBJ2-3; TRBD2 might be the D (7 bases). Germline values: CDR1 SQVTM, CDR2 ANQGSEA. The V end was cut by 8 bases, the J end by 3 bases, with 18 bases between. CDR3 length: 14 residues. The CDR3 here is CSWRRGLMTDTQYF. The CDR3 DNA is TGCAGCTGGAGGCGGGGGCTAATGACAGATACGCAGTATTTT.

The V gene is TRBV5-1, the J gene TRBJ2-1; D possibly corresponds to TRBD2 (6 bases). CDR1 is SGHRS and CDR2 is YFSETQ in the germline V gene. Deletions cut 0 bases from V and 4 bases from J, with 11 bases between. CDR3 size: 15 residues. CDR3 residues: CASSLAGDRYNEQFF. The CDR3 nucleotides read TGCGCCAGCAGCTTGGCGGGAGATAGGTACAATGAGCAGTTCTTC.

The CDR3 DNA is TGCAGCGTTGATTCGGGTACCGGGGAGCTGTTTTTT. Translating it yields CSVDSGTGELFF. This rearrangement joins TRBV29-1 to TRBJ2-2; D remains ambiguous. Germline CDR1 SQVTM, CDR2 ANQGSEA. The CDR3 is 12 residues long. V was shortened by 3 bases and J by 5 bases, with 7 bases between the two germline ends.

This clonotype appeared a few times. The rearrangement links TRBV6-5 to TRBJ2-7, with TRBD2 identical over 7 bases. V lost 0 bases, J lost 4 bases, and 12 bases stayed unmatched. Germline lookup yields CDR1 MNHEY and CDR2 SVGAGI. This CDR3 has 17 amino acids. In DNA, the CDR3 is TGTGCCAGCAGTTACTCGTACCCGGGGGGAGCCCCTTACGAGCAGTACTTC. Protein: CASSYSYPGGAPYEQYF.

This clonotype was seen more than once but under ten times. The genes are TRBV5-1 and TRBJ2-1; D perhaps matches TRBD1 (6 bases). This CDR3 contains 15 residues. CDR1 SGHRS and CDR2 YFSETQ come from the germline V gene. Deletions cut 0 bases from V and 0 bases from J, with 7 bases between. CDR3 DNA: TGCGCCAGCAGCTTGGAGGACAGCTCCTACAATGAGCAGTTCTTC. Protein: CASSLEDSSYNEQFF.

This clonotype was detected only a few times. V and J are TRBV15 and TRBJ2-1; D may match TRBD1 or TRBD2 (6 bases each). Per germline, CDR1 LNHNV and CDR2 YYDKDF (reference sequence). This CDR3 contains 18 residues. Trimming removed 5 bases at V and 0 bases at J, with 20 bases between. The CDR3 sequence: CATSGWDLGDISYNEQFF. The CDR3 DNA reads as TGTGCCACCAGCGGATGGGACTTGGGGGACATCTCCTACAATGAGCAGTTCTTC. The variable domain in full, completed from reference TRBV15 and TRBJ2-1, reads DAMVIQNPRYQVTQFGKPVTLSCSQTLNHNVMYWYQQKSSQAPKLLFHYYDKDFNNEADTPDNFQSRRPNTSFCFLDIRSPGLGDTAMYLCATSGWDLGDISYNEQFFGPGTRLTVL.

Remarks on this clonotype: A read error may produce the germline difference seen at one junction end. The chain combines TRBV6-5 with TRBJ2-6; 8 nucleotides align to TRBD2. The CDR3 is 17 amino acids. Germline CDR1 reads MNHEY; CDR2 reads SVGAGI. In nucleotides, the CDR3 is TGTGACAGCAGTTACAGCGGGAGTAGCTCTGGGGCCAACGTCCTGACTTTC. This codes for CDSSYSGSSSGANVLTF.

This clonotype was seen more than once but under ten times. The genes are TRBV20-1 and TRBJ2-4, with 10 bases aligning to TRBD2. Germline CDR1 reads DFQATT; CDR2 reads SNEGSKA (reference sequence). V dropped 3 bases and J dropped 12; count of bases not matched to a gene: 11. This CDR3 is built from 14 residues. This CDR3 reads CSASIASGRSTQYF. For the CDR3, the DNA is TGCAGTGCTAGTATTGCTAGCGGGAGATCCACTCAGTACTTC.

The chain joins TRBV18 to TRBJ1-2; 10 bases match TRBD1. This CDR3 has 13 residues. The ends lost 9 bases at V and 5 bases at J; junction bases unmatched: 6. Germline CDR1 reads KGHSH; CDR2 reads LQKENI. In nucleotides, the CDR3 is TGTGCCAGTCTTCCGGGACAGGGGTATGGCTACACCTTC. This translates into CASLPGQGYGYTF.